This TCR beta chain derives from a study of CD8+ T cells in alopecia areata. This clone was observed a few times. Germline V gives CDR1 SNHLY, CDR2 FYNNEI. The V end lost 5 bases, the J end lost 6 bases, and 16 bases lay between the germline ends. This CDR3 has 15 residues. Reverse transcription of extracted RNA yielded cDNA, which provided the sequencing template. Data came from immunoSEQ multiplex PCR; TCRdb stores just in-frame clones and leaves some out. The sample shows roughly 200,000 clones, around three fifths of them seen only once. The chain recombines TRBV2 with TRBJ2-2, with a weak D call TRBD1 (5 bases). Specimen: CD8+ T cells sorted from blood. The clonotype comes from a human donor in good health. This CDR3 is CASSTHDGAAGELFF. The CDR3, as DNA: TGTGCCAGCAGTACCCACGATGGGGCCGCCGGGGAGCTGTTTTTT. The full variable domain, rest sourced from reference TRBV2 and TRBJ2-2, is EPEVTQTPSHQVTQMGQEVILRCVPISNHLYFYWYRQILGQKVEFLVSFYNNEISEKSEIFDDQFSVERPDGSNFTLKIRSTKLEDSAMYFCASSTHDGAAGELFFGEGSRLTVL.